The rows below give T cell receptor beta chains drawn from one sample of a study of shared clonotypes between healthy human individuals. The table came from immunoSEQ multiplex PCR; TCRdb's copy has only in-frame clones and leaves some out. The sample comprises about 2,200,000 clones, about 92% of which are singletons, and around 1.7% rests with the top ten. What was sequenced was naive CD8+ T cells from PBMCs. These receptors were taken from a man younger than 35 in good health. Some clones in this sample may be carry-over from other donors' samples. Each CDR3 is given with its conserved first and last residue. D genes are given only for firm matches. Clone size is stated in some rows and not others, as once, few, many or a class when expanded.

d_call clone_size j_call v_call cdr3_aa cdr3_nt
- - TRBJ1-1 TRBV30 CAWYHGARTEAFF TGTGCCTGGTACCACGGGGCCCGAACTGAAGCTTTCTTT
- - TRBJ1-2 TRBV10-3 CAISDGGVNYGYTF TGTGCCATCAGTGACGGGGGAGTGAACTATGGCTACACCTTC
- - TRBJ2-1 TRBV11-2 CASSLDFSGATYEQFF TGTGCCAGCAGCTTAGATTTTAGCGGAGCTACATATGAGCAGTTCTTC
TRBD1 - TRBJ2-3 TRBV5-1 CASSADRFGDTQYF TGCGCCAGCAGCGCGGACAGGTTTGGAGATACGCAGTATTTT
TRBD1 - TRBJ1-5 TRBV27 CASSLRTGGSQPQHF TGTGCCAGCAGTTTAAGGACAGGGGGCTCTCAGCCCCAGCATTTT
- - TRBJ2-7 TRBV11-2 CASSPGAGSYEQYF TGTGCCAGCAGCCCAGGTGCGGGGAGCTACGAGCAGTACTTC
TRBD1 - TRBJ1-3 TRBV7-6 CASSVNRGEAGNTIYF TGTGCCAGCAGCGTAAACAGGGGGGAGGCGGGAAACACCATATATTTT
TRBD1 once TRBJ1-2 TRBV6-5 CASSMTGRPNYGYTF TGTGCCAGCAGCATGACAGGGAGGCCTAACTATGGCTACACCTTC
- - TRBJ2-7 TRBV28 CASSGDISYEQYF TGTGCCAGCAGTGGGGACATCTCCTACGAGCAGTACTTC
TRBD2 - TRBJ2-1 TRBV4-1 CASSPLLGLDYNEQFF TGCGCCAGCAGCCCCCTACTTGGACTAGACTACAATGAGCAGTTCTTC
- once TRBJ2-7 TRBV7-3 CASSSPDRNKVSYEQYF TGTGCCAGCAGCTCCCCCGACAGAAACAAAGTCTCCTACGAGCAGTACTTC
- - TRBJ2-3 TRBV2 CASIPSDRTDTQYF TGTGCCAGCATTCCGTCCGATCGCACAGATACGCAGTATTTT
TRBD1 once TRBJ2-7 TRBV27 CASSPSPGTGVTYEQYF TGTGCCAGCAGTCCGAGTCCCGGGACAGGGGTCACATACGAGCAGTACTTC
- - TRBJ2-1 TRBV4-3 CASSQDGPRQHNEQFF TGCGCCAGCAGCCAAGATGGTCCGAGACAGCACAATGAGCAGTTCTTC
- - TRBJ2-7 TRBV10-1 CASSGSSYEQYF TGCGCCAGCAGTGGGAGCTCCTACGAGCAGTACTTC
TRBD1 - TRBJ1-5 TRBV7-8 CASSLLRQGALYQPQHF TGTGCCAGCAGCTTGTTAAGACAGGGTGCTTTGTATCAGCCCCAGCATTTT
- once TRBJ2-5 TRBV7-2 CASSHVTTGLETQYF TGTGCCAGCAGCCACGTAACGACAGGTCTGGAGACCCAGTACTTC
- - TRBJ1-1 TRBV25-1 CASSEEYSQENTEAFF TGTGCCAGCAGTGAAGAGTACTCCCAGGAAAACACTGAAGCTTTCTTT
TRBD2 - TRBJ2-7 TRBV5-4 CASSGPPGGQYF TGTGCCAGCAGCGGACCCCCGGGGGGACAGTACTTC
TRBD2 - TRBJ2-1 TRBV19 CASSIYPSGDYNEQFF TGTGCCAGTAGTATCTACCCTAGCGGGGATTACAATGAGCAGTTCTTC
- few TRBJ1-3 TRBV6-5 CASSYSMMHGNTIYF TGTGCCAGCAGTTACTCGATGATGCACGGAAACACCATATATTTT
- - TRBJ2-4 TRBV4-1 CASSSSYEPKNIQYF TGCGCCAGCAGCTCCTCCTACGAACCCAAAAACATTCAGTACTTC
- - TRBJ2-7 TRBV9 CASSVVPGTYEQYF TGTGCCAGCAGCGTAGTTCCTGGAACCTACGAGCAGTACTTC
- - TRBJ1-4 TRBV27 CASSFVANEKLFF TGTGCCAGCAGTTTTGTTGCTAATGAAAAACTGTTTTTT
TRBD2 - TRBJ2-1 TRBV11-2 CASSLYATSGYNEQFF TGTGCCAGCAGCTTATATGCGACTAGCGGTTACAATGAGCAGTTCTTC
TRBD2 - TRBJ2-3 TRBV7-9 CASSSTPGGLGDTQYF TGTGCCAGCAGCTCAACCCCGGGGGGACTTGGAGATACGCAGTATTTT
- once TRBJ1-6 TRBV27 CASSYRGSPLHF TGTGCCAGCTCTTATCGGGGGTCACCCCTCCACTTT